The 27 T cell receptor beta chains in this list originate from one sample, sequenced in a study of monozygotic twins with inflammatory bowel disease. TCRdb re-analyzed the 5' RACE reads; it lists each CDR3 protein once, without DNA. This sample carries around 190,000 distinct CDR3 sequences, with roughly 1.5% going to the ten biggest clones. Material for sequencing was blood. All receptors derive from a human donor with ulcerative colitis or Crohn's disease, or a healthy co-twin of an affected twin (not recorded which).

The rearrangement links TRBV15 to TRBJ2-1. The CDR3 extends over 15 amino acids. Germline V gene sequence: CDR1 LNHNV, CDR2 YYDKDF (reference sequence). This chain's CDR3 is CATSRDYASGNEQFF.

The genes are TRBV25-1 and TRBJ1-1; checking the TCRdb D call of TRBD1 is not possible without DNA. Germline-derived CDR1 and CDR2 are MGHDK and SYGVNS. The CDR3 covers 12 residues. The CDR3 spells CATPTANTEAFF. Looking up the rest from reference TRBV25-1 and TRBJ1-1 gives the full variable domain: EADIYQTPRYLVIGTGKKITLECSQTMGHDKMYWYQQDPGMELHLIHYSYGVNSTEKGDLSSESTVSRIRTEHFPLTLESARPSHTSQYLCATPTANTEAFFGQGTRLTVV.

The CDR3 reads CASSHARGNEQFF. The V and J genes are TRBV4-1 and TRBJ2-1; TCRdb reports TRBD1, a call that lacks DNA to check it against. This CDR3 is built from 13 residues. From germline, CDR1 is MGHRA and CDR2 YSYEKL.

The genes are TRBV2 and TRBJ1-4. Germline CDR1 SNHLY, CDR2 FYNNEI. The CDR3 consists of 14 residues. The CDR3: CASRYGSSNEKLFF.

The rearrangement uses TRBV20-1 and TRBJ1-1. CDR3 length equals 11 residues. Germline V gives CDR1 DFQATT, CDR2 SNEGSKA (reference sequence). The CDR3 reads CSGPAGPEAFF.

According to its frequency, this clonotype is medium-sized (0.01 to 0.1%). The rearrangement links TRBV5-1 to TRBJ2-7. The CDR3 covers 13 residues. The germline gives CDR1 SGHRS, CDR2 YFSETQ. The CDR3 here is CASSVEVSYEQYF. The variable domain in full, completed from reference TRBV5-1 and TRBJ2-7, reads KAGVTQTPRYLIKTRGQQVTLSCSPISGHRSVSWYQQTPGQGLQFLFEYFSETQRNKGNFPGRFSGRQFSNSRSEMNVSTLELGDSALYLCASSVEVSYEQYFGPGTRLTVT.

The chain is built from TRBV12-3 or TRBV12-4 and TRBJ1-1. CDR3 size: 15 residues. The CDR3 spells CASSLPGSGNTEAFF.

The chain carries TRBV7-2 and TRBJ1-5; the TCRdb call, TRBD1, lacks DNA for checking. Germline V gene data show CDR1 as SGHTA and CDR2 as FQGNSA. The CDR3 runs to 14 residues. This CDR3 reads CASSLTGFNQPQHF.

CDR3 loop: CASSLGTASTDTQYF. This chain uses TRBV3-1 with TRBJ2-3; the D gene TCRdb calls, TRBD1, cannot be checked with no DNA. Per the germline V gene, CDR1 is LGHDT and CDR2 is YNNKEL (reference sequence). CDR3 length equals 15 residues.

V and J are TRBV5-1 and TRBJ1-1. Germline loops: CDR1 SGHRS, CDR2 YFSETQ. There are 15 residues in the CDR3. The CDR3 protein is CASSFYSPMNTEAFF.

V gene TRBV20-1 combines with J gene TRBJ2-5. Germline V lookup: CDR1 DFQATT, CDR2 SNEGSKA (reference sequence). The CDR3 totals 13 residues. The CDR3 reads CSASMEAQETQYF.

The genes are TRBV19 and TRBJ2-2; TCRdb lists TRBD1, though no DNA is available to test this call. From germline, CDR1 is LNHDA and CDR2 SQIVND (reference sequence). This CDR3 contains 17 residues. This CDR3 is CASSTHSTGAGTGELFF. The whole variable domain, remainder taken from reference TRBV19 and TRBJ2-2, is DGGITQSPKYLFRKEGQNVTLSCEQNLNHDAMYWYRQDPGQGLRLIYYSQIVNDFQKGDIAEGYSVSREKKESFPLTVTSAQKNPTAFYLCASSTHSTGAGTGELFFGEGSRLTVL.

The rearrangement links TRBV3-1 to TRBJ2-7; the D call of TRBD1 rests on TCRdb alone, since no DNA is present to check it. This CDR3 spans 16 amino acids. From germline, CDR1 is LGHDT and CDR2 YNNKEL (reference sequence). CDR3 loop: CASSQDGRGSYDEQYF.

The chain joins TRBV5-1 to TRBJ2-1. Per the germline V gene, CDR1 is SGHRS and CDR2 is YFSETQ. This CDR3 is 12 amino acids long. CDR3 region: CASSLGADEQFF.

This chain joins TRBV5-6 and TRBJ1-3. CDR3 length equals 16 residues. From germline, CDR1 is SGHDT and CDR2 YYEEEE. CDR3 amino acids: CASSLFARSSGNTIYF. The full variable domain, its missing parts supplied by reference TRBV5-6 and TRBJ1-3, is DAGVTQSPTHLIKTRGQQVTLRCSPKSGHDTVSWYQQALGQGPQFIFQYYEEEERQRGNFPDRFSGHQFPNYSSELNVNALLLGDSALYLCASSLFARSSGNTIYFGEGSWLTVV.

The chain carries TRBV5-1 and TRBJ2-5; TCRdb's assignment of TRBD1 cannot be checked, as there is no DNA. Per the germline V gene, CDR1 is SGHRS and CDR2 is YFSETQ. This CDR3 has 17 residues. The CDR3 loop is CASSYTRRGSLQETQYF. Complete variable domain (other parts from reference TRBV5-1 and TRBJ2-5): KAGVTQTPRYLIKTRGQQVTLSCSPISGHRSVSWYQQTPGQGLQFLFEYFSETQRNKGNFPGRFSGRQFSNSRSEMNVSTLELGDSALYLCASSYTRRGSLQETQYFGPGTRLLVL.

V gene TRBV28 combines with J gene TRBJ1-5; the D call from TCRdb, TRBD1, cannot be confirmed without DNA. CDR1 is MDHEN, CDR2 SYDVKM, per germline. This CDR3 comprises 14 residues. The CDR3 protein is CASSSGVGNQPQHF.

J is TRBJ2-5 and V is TRBV5-1. Germline CDR1 and CDR2: SGHRS and YFSETQ. CDR3 length equals 13 residues. The CDR3 spells CASRAGSQETQYF.

The chain uses TRBV7-9 and TRBJ2-7; the TCRdb call, TRBD2, lacks DNA for checking. The CDR3 sequence is 14 residues long. The germline V gene has CDR1 SEHNR and CDR2 FQNEAQ (reference sequence). The CDR3 protein is CAISWLAGVGERYF.

The chain joins TRBV7-9 to TRBJ1-2. CDR1 and CDR2 (germline): SEHNR, FQNEAQ (reference sequence). The CDR3 runs 13 residues. CDR3: CASRATADHGYTF.

The chain uses TRBV7-2 and TRBJ2-3; there is no DNA to check the TCRdb D call of TRBD2. CDR1 and CDR2 (germline): SGHTA, FQGNSA. The length of the CDR3 is 17 residues. CDR3: CASSLPRLAGVTDTQYF.

The gene calls are TRBV12-3 or TRBV12-4 and TRBJ1-2; TCRdb proposes TRBD1, but this gene call is untestable without DNA. The CDR3 extends over 13 amino acids. This CDR3 reads CASSLRGRDGYTF.

The CDR3 here is CSAFNPRGAGAYEQYF. This chain uses TRBV20-1 with TRBJ2-7; checking the TCRdb D call of TRBD1 is not possible without DNA. CDR1 DFQATT and CDR2 SNEGSKA come from the germline V gene (reference sequence). CDR3 length: 16 amino acids.

The chain recombines TRBV7-9 with TRBJ2-7; TCRdb selects TRBD1, and the lack of DNA leaves this call unchecked. Germline CDR1 reads SEHNR; CDR2 reads FQNEAQ (reference sequence). This CDR3 spans 15 amino acids. This CDR3 is CASSPPWSWDHEQYF.

The chain employs TRBV29-1 and TRBJ2-3. Germline V gene data show CDR1 as SQVTM and CDR2 as ANQGSEA. This CDR3 region has 11 residues. The CDR3 loop reads CSVDQTDTQYF.

The chain is built from TRBV20-1 and TRBJ1-1; TCRdb proposes TRBD1, but this gene call is untestable without DNA. CDR1 DFQATT and CDR2 SNEGSKA come from the germline V gene (reference sequence). This CDR3 comprises 13 residues. The CDR3 region is CSARDSRGTEAFF.

This chain joins TRBV7-9 and TRBJ2-3; checking the TCRdb D call of TRBD2 is not possible without DNA. Germline CDR1 is SEHNR and CDR2 is FQNEAQ (reference sequence). There are 16 residues in the CDR3. The CDR3 here is CASSSGTSGGLNTQYF.